A single sample gave rise to the 21 T cell receptor beta chains below, sequenced in a study of beta chain features in type 1 diabetes. The authors reverse transcribed all of the isolated RNA, so sequencing captured expressed TCRB transcripts. Sequenced by immunoSEQ multiplex PCR; TCRdb stores in-frame clones only, minus some. Of more than 300,000 clones listed, roughly 16% are singletons. Sequencing was performed on naive CD4+ T cells from blood. The receptor set was obtained from a woman aged 18-30 years in good health.

This clone was detected a few times. The CDR3 nucleotides are TGTGCCAGCTCACCGGCTGGGCAGGGAGGATTTCAGTACTTC. This gives the protein CASSPAGQGGFQYF. The genes are TRBV18 and TRBJ2-4; D might be TRBD2 (6 bases). Per germline, CDR1 KGHSH and CDR2 LQKENI. V shed 3 bases and J shed 11 bases, with 17 bases lying between them. This CDR3 is 14 amino acids long.

The CDR3, as DNA: TGTGCTAGTGGTTTGCAGCTAGGGGCAGCCTACAATGAGCAGTTCTTC. Translated, it gives CASGLQLGAAYNEQFF. The V and J genes are TRBV12-5 and TRBJ2-1, with D perhaps TRBD1 (5 bases). Germline values: CDR1 LGHNT, CDR2 FRNRAP. This CDR3 region has 16 residues. V was trimmed by 2 bases and J by 2 bases, leaving 13 bases between them.

This clone was observed a handful of times. The rearrangement links TRBV7-9 to TRBJ2-1, with 10 bases aligning to TRBD2. The CDR3 spans 15 residues. The germline V gene has CDR1 SEHNR and CDR2 FQNEAQ (reference sequence). After removal of 1 base from V and 6 bases from J, the junction contained 3 bases not matched to a gene. This CDR3 is CASSLELAGFNEQFF. The CDR3 DNA follows: TGTGCCAGCAGCTTAGAACTAGCGGGGTTCAATGAGCAGTTCTTC. The full variable domain, completed using reference TRBV7-9 and TRBJ2-1, is DTGVSQNPRHKITKRGQNVTFRCDPISEHNRLYWYRQTLGQGPEFLTYFQNEAQLEKSRLLSDRFSAERPKGSFSTLEIQRTEQGDSAMYLCASSLELAGFNEQFFGPGTRLTVL.

This chain links TRBV30 with TRBJ2-3, with a possible D match to TRBD2 (5 bases). The CDR3 sequence is 16 residues long. Trimming pared 2 bases from V and 0 bases from J, leaving 15 bases between. CDR1 and CDR2 (germline): GTSNPN, SVGIG (reference sequence). DNA of the CDR3: TGTGCCTGGAGTCGGCCGCGGGTTTCTAGCACAGATACGCAGTATTTT. Amino acid sequence: CAWSRPRVSSTDTQYF.

This clone was observed a handful of times. The chain has TRBV19 and TRBJ2-1; a weak D match, TRBD1 (6 bases). V dropped 3 bases and J dropped 4 bases, with 16 bases sitting between them. The CDR3 spans 16 residues. Germline CDR1 reads LNHDA; CDR2 reads SQIVND (reference sequence). As DNA, the CDR3 is TGTGCCAGTAGTATCACCAGACAGGCTAATTACAATGAGCAGTTCTTC. Its translation: CASSITRQANYNEQFF.

V usage is TRBV5-1 and J usage is TRBJ2-1, with 7 positions matching TRBD2. Trimming cost V 2 bases and J 0 bases; bases outside gene matches: 5. The CDR3 has 16 amino acids. Germline CDR1 reads SGHRS; CDR2 reads YFSETQ. The CDR3 DNA is TGCGCCAGCAGCTTAGGCGGGAGTACCTCCTACAATGAGCAGTTCTTC. The encoded protein is CASSLGGSTSYNEQFF.

The chain carries TRBV29-1 and TRBJ1-1; 7 bases align to TRBD1. Germline loops: CDR1 SQVTM, CDR2 ANQGSEA. The CDR3 totals 14 residues. The J segment lost 2 bases and the V segment lost 3 bases, leaving 6 bases of the junction unmatched. The CDR3 spells CSVDPGQINTEAFF. CDR3 bases: TGCAGCGTTGATCCGGGACAGATAAACACTGAAGCTTTCTTT.

The genes are TRBV11-2 and TRBJ1-1, with 7 bases lining up with TRBD1. With V trimmed by 1 base and J by 1 base, 3 bases remained unmatched. Germline CDR1 is SGHAT and CDR2 is FQNNGV. The CDR3 consists of 15 residues. CDR3 amino acids: CASSLARTGNTEAFF. CDR3 in DNA: TGTGCCAGCAGCTTAGCCCGGACAGGGAACACTGAAGCTTTCTTT.

The chain recombines TRBV11-1 with TRBJ2-6; 9 bases match TRBD1. This CDR3 has 18 amino acids. Germline V gene data show CDR1 as SGHAT and CDR2 as FQDESV (reference sequence). The V segment lost 5 bases and the J segment 0 bases; nucleotides outside the gene matches: 8. CDR3: CASSPRTGASSGANVLTF. The DNA of the CDR3 is TGTGCCAGCAGCCCACGGACAGGGGCGAGCTCTGGGGCCAACGTCCTGACTTTC.

The gene calls are TRBV11-1 and TRBJ2-1; TRBD1 matches 7 bases. V lost 5 bases, J lost 2 bases, and 6 bases stayed unmatched. CDR3 length equals 15 residues. Germline V gene lookup returns CDR1 SGHAT and CDR2 FQDESV (reference sequence). CDR3: CASSPRTGTYNEQFF. In nucleotides, the CDR3 is TGTGCCAGCAGCCCACGGACAGGAACCTACAATGAGCAGTTCTTC. Supplemented by reference TRBV11-1 and TRBJ2-1, the full variable domain reads EAEVAQSPRYKITEKSQAVAFWCDPISGHATLYWYRQILGQGPELLVQFQDESVVDDSQLPKDRFSAERLKGVDSTLKIQPAELGDSAMYLCASSPRTGTYNEQFFGPGTRLTVL.

V is TRBV28 and J is TRBJ2-7, with D unresolved. The CDR3 totals 13 residues. Germline CDR1 and CDR2: MDHEN and SYDVKM. Trimming left V 5 bases short and J 2 bases short, with 10 bases between. The CDR3 loop reads CASSPTPAYEQYF. CDR3 bases: TGTGCCAGCAGTCCGACACCGGCCTACGAGCAGTACTTC.

Only a few counts were recorded for this clone. The genes are TRBV7-6 and TRBJ2-1; D possibly corresponds to TRBD1 (7 bases). Trimming removed 5 bases from V and 4 bases from J, with 15 bases in between. Germline CDR1 is SGHVS and CDR2 is FNYEAQ. The CDR3 contains 15 residues. The CDR3 sequence is CASSGQDGGYNEQFF. CDR3 bases: TGTGCCAGCAGCGGACAGGATGGGGGGTACAATGAGCAGTTCTTC. Looking up the rest from reference TRBV7-6 and TRBJ2-1 gives the full variable domain: GAGVSQSPRYKVTKRGQDVALRCDPISGHVSLYWYRQALGQGPEFLTYFNYEAQQDKSGLPNDRFSAERPEGSISTLTIQRTEQRDSAMYRCASSGQDGGYNEQFFGPGTRLTVL.

This clone has more than one count but fewer than ten. The CDR3: CASSLRTDYGYTF. For the CDR3, the DNA is TGCGCCAGCAGTCTCCGGACAGACTATGGCTACACCTTC. V usage is TRBV23-1 and J usage is TRBJ1-2; a possible D gene is TRBD1 (6 bases). TRBV23-1 is reported as an ORF; its role is uncertain. This CDR3 is built from 13 residues. Between the trimmed V and J ends, which lost 4 bases and 3 bases, there was a span of 9 bases.

Worth noting for this clone: This CDR3 is also generated by other DNA sequences in the sample. J is TRBJ2-7 and V is TRBV9; 10 positions match TRBD2. Germline CDR1 SGDLS, CDR2 YYNGEE. CDR3 length equals 15 residues. V lost 2 bases, J lost 2 bases, and 4 bases stayed unmatched. CDR3 sequence reads: CASSVASGRTYEQYF. For the CDR3, the DNA is TGTGCCAGCAGCGTGGCTAGCGGGAGAACCTACGAGCAGTACTTC.

Concerning this clone: Additional DNA sequences in this sample encode the identical CDR3. The V call is TRBV29-1, the J call TRBJ2-1; no definite D call. The germline V gene encodes CDR1 SQVTM and CDR2 ANQGSEA. This CDR3 is built from 13 residues. V shed 4 bases and J shed 2 bases, with 9 bases lying between them. DNA for the CDR3: TGCAGCGTTGTGCGCGGTACCTACAATGAGCAGTTCTTC. It codes for CSVVRGTYNEQFF.

The J gene is TRBJ2-5, the V gene TRBV9; possible D gene TRBD1, 6 bases. Germline V gene sequence: CDR1 SGDLS, CDR2 YYNGEE. V shed 0 bases and J shed 4 bases, with 16 bases lying between them. CDR3 size: 16 residues. The CDR3 sequence is CASSVAGAGAAETQYF. The CDR3 coding sequence is TGTGCCAGCAGCGTAGCCGGCGCAGGGGCAGCAGAGACCCAGTACTTC.

Regarding this clone: The sample has other DNA sequences that encode this CDR3 too. V is TRBV30 and J is TRBJ2-1; 13 bases match TRBD2. The germline CDR1 and CDR2 sequences are GTSNPN and SVGIG (reference sequence). The CDR3 is 15 residues long. V trimming: 2 bases; J trimming: 4 bases; junction bases outside the gene matches: 2. The CDR3 loop reads CAWSRGLAGYNEQFF. CDR3 sequence (DNA): TGTGCCTGGAGTCGGGGACTAGCGGGATACAATGAGCAGTTCTTC.

This clone occurred a few times. V usage is TRBV7-8 and J usage is TRBJ2-3, with a tentative D call TRBD2 (6 bases). The CDR3 runs 15 residues. Trimming shortened V by 5 bases and J by 3 bases, and 15 bases separated the two germline ends. Germline lookup yields CDR1 SGHVS and CDR2 FQNEAQ. CDR3 coding DNA: TGTGCCAGCAGCCCACGGGAGTTAAGGACAGATACGCAGTATTTT. Translated: CASSPRELRTDTQYF.

This clone occurred a few times. The chain combines TRBV5-1 with TRBJ2-7, with 9 bases matching TRBD2. From germline, CDR1 is SGHRS and CDR2 YFSETQ. The CDR3 runs to 13 residues. The junction had 2 bases not matched to a gene; V was cut back by 4 bases and J by 3 bases. The CDR3 is CASSAREGYEQYF. The CDR3, as DNA: TGCGCCAGCAGCGCGCGGGAGGGCTACGAGCAGTACTTC.

V gene TRBV15 combines with J gene TRBJ2-5; 7 bases map to TRBD1. V was clipped by 2 bases and J by 4 bases; unmatched bases: 4. CDR3 size: 14 residues. Germline V gene sequence: CDR1 LNHNV, CDR2 YYDKDF (reference sequence). The CDR3 region is CATSRRQGRETQYF. The CDR3 DNA follows: TGTGCCACCAGCAGACGACAGGGAAGAGAGACCCAGTACTTC.

The chain joins TRBV28 to TRBJ2-7; 9 nucleotides line up with TRBD2. The length of the CDR3 is 14 residues. CDR1 and CDR2 (germline): MDHEN, SYDVKM. Trimming cost V 2 bases and J 4 bases; bases outside gene matches: 3. CDR3 residues: CASSLAGGRYEQYF. CDR3 DNA: TGTGCCAGCAGTTTAGCGGGAGGGCGGTACGAGCAGTACTTC.